These 5 T cell receptor beta chains were all obtained from the same sample, sequenced in a study of cytomegalovirus exposure and HLA in healthy donors. Generated by immunoSEQ multiplex PCR, the TCRdb table keeps only in-frame clones and is missing some. Among about 330,000 clones, about 85% were seen once, and the ten largest hold 1.2%. Sequences were obtained from PBMCs. Receptors were obtained from a woman in her thirties in good health and CMV-seropositive.

The chain recombines TRBV4-1 with TRBJ2-7, with 11 bases that match TRBD2. V shed 0 bases and J 1 base; nucleotides not matched to a gene: 2. The germline CDR1 and CDR2 sequences are MGHRA and YSYEKL. The CDR3 runs 16 residues. The CDR3 nucleotides read TGCGCCAGCAGCCAAGAAACTAGCGGGGGTTCCTACGAGCAGTACTTC. Protein product: CASSQETSGGSYEQYF.

The chain carries TRBV6-5 and TRBJ1-1; D remains ambiguous. V was clipped by 6 bases and J by 1 base, with 9 bases between them. The CDR3 has 13 amino acids. In germline, CDR1 is MNHEY, CDR2 SVGAGI. The CDR3 DNA is TGTGCCAGCAGCCCCGACAAGAACACTGAAGCTTTCTTT. Residues: CASSPDKNTEAFF.

The V call is TRBV6-5, the J call TRBJ1-1; the D gene is possibly TRBD1 (5 bases). V was cut by 6 bases and J by 4 bases, with 12 bases left in between. CDR3 size: 13 residues. Germline loops: CDR1 MNHEY, CDR2 SVGAGI. CDR3 amino acids: CASRPTGGTEAFF. As DNA, the CDR3 is TGTGCCAGCAGACCGACTGGGGGCACTGAAGCTTTCTTT.

This clone was seen just once. V gene TRBV7-3 combines with J gene TRBJ2-1; 8 bases match TRBD2. Germline V gene sequence: CDR1 SGHTA, CDR2 FQGTGA. The CDR3 is made up of 13 amino acids. V lost 6 bases, J lost 10 bases, and 8 bases stayed unmatched. CDR3 in amino acids: CASRPAGVGEQFF. The CDR3 nucleotides are TGTGCCAGCAGACCAGCGGGAGTAGGAGAGCAGTTCTTC.

The V gene is TRBV7-3, the J gene TRBJ2-5; a weak D match, TRBD2 (5 bases). The CDR3 totals 14 residues. CDR1 SGHTA and CDR2 FQGTGA come from the germline V gene. Trimming left V 5 bases short and J 2 bases short, with 12 bases between. CDR3 sequence (DNA): TGTGCCAGCAGCCCAGACGGGAAACAAGAGACCCAGTACTTC. This sequence encodes CASSPDGKQETQYF.